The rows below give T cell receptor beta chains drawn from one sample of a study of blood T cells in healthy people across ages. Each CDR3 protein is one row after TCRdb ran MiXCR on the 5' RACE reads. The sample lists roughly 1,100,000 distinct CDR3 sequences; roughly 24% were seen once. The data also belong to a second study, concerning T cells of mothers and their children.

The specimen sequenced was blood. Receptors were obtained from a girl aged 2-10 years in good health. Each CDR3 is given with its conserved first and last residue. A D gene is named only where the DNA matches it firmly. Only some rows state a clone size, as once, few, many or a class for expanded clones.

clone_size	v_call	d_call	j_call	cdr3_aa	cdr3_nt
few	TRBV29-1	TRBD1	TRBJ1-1	CSVDRGRVNTEAFF	TGCAGCGTGGACAGGGGGCGCGTGAACACTGAAGCTTTCTTT
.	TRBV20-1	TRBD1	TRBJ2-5	CSAMRQGTGQETQYF	TGCAGTGCTATGAGACAGGGGACGGGCCAAGAGACCCAGTACTTC
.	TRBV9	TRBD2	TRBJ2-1	CASSASGGGVDEQFF	TGTGCCAGCAGCGCCTCTGGCGGGGGGGTGGATGAGCAGTTCTTC
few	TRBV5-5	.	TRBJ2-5	CASSLAPQSHGETQYF	TGTGCCAGCAGCTTGGCACCCCAGAGCCATGGGGAGACCCAGTACTTC
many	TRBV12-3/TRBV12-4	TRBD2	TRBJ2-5	CASSSSSGRAGETQYF	TGTGCCAGCAGTTCGTCTAGCGGGAGGGCCGGAGAGACCCAGTACTTC
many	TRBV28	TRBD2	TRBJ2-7	CASSLWELAGSDEQYF	TGTGCCAGCAGTTTATGGGAGCTAGCGGGAAGCGACGAGCAGTACTTC
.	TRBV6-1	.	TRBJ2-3	CASSDSLLTDTQYF	TGTGCCAGCAGTGATAGCCTTCTCACAGATACGCAGTATTTT
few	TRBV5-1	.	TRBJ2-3	CASSRTEPRRATDTQYF	TGCGCCAGCAGTAGAACGGAACCTCGGAGGGCCACAGATACGCAGTATTTT
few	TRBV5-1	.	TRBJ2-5	CASSLGTATPQETQYF	TGCGCCAGCAGCCTAGGGACGGCAACCCCTCAAGAGACCCAGTACTTC
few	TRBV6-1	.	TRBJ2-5	CASSEVLGMDQETQYF	TGTGCCAGCAGTGAAGTCCTGGGTATGGACCAAGAGACCCAGTACTTC
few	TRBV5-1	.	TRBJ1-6	CASSPTVGDSPLHF	TGCGCCAGCAGCCCGACAGTAGGGGATTCACCCCTCCACTTT
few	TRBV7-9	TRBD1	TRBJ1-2	CASSYGQGGGYGYTF	TGTGCCAGCAGCTACGGACAGGGAGGAGGCTATGGCTACACCTTC
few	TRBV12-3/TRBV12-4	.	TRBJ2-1	CASSPNAPVYNEQFF	TGTGCCAGCAGCCCAAACGCCCCAGTTTACAATGAGCAGTTCTTC
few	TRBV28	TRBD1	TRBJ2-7	CASSFTRTGISYEQYF	TGTGCCAGCAGTTTCACCCGGACAGGAATCTCCTACGAGCAGTACTTC
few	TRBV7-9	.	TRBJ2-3	CASSTSGADTDTQYF	TGTGCCAGCAGCACGTCGGGAGCAGACACAGATACGCAGTATTTT
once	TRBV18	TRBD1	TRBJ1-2	CASSQGQGQGYTF	TGTGCCAGCTCTCAAGGACAGGGGCAGGGCTACACCTTC
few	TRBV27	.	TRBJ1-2	CASRAPGLQGGYTF	TGTGCCAGCAGGGCTCCCGGGCTCCAGGGTGGCTACACCTTC
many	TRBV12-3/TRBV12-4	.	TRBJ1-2	CASSLPGGYTF	TGTGCCAGCAGTTTGCCGGGTGGCTACACCTTC
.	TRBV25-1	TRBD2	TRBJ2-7	CASSEIVTSGTYEQYF	TGTGCCAGCAGTGAAATCGTGACTAGCGGGACTTACGAGCAGTACTTC
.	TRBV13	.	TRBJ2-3	CASNNITDTQYF	TGTGCCAGCAACAACATCACAGATACGCAGTATTTT
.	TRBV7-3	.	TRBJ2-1	CASSLTGGSWQFF	TGTGCCAGCAGCTTAACGGGGGGATCTTGGCAGTTCTTC
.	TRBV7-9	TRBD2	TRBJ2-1	CASSFGAGGDNEQFF	TGTGCCAGCAGCTTTGGCGCGGGAGGGGACAATGAGCAGTTCTTC
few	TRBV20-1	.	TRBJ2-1	CSAGAETVEQFF	TGCAGTGCTGGAGCGGAGACAGTAGAGCAGTTCTTC
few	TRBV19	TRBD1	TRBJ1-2	CASSMSRQGAYGYTF	TGTGCCAGTAGTATGTCGAGACAGGGGGCCTATGGCTACACCTTC
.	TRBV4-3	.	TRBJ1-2	CASSQVVVLSGGYTF	TGCGCCAGCAGCCAAGTGGTGGTATTATCGGGTGGCTACACCTTC
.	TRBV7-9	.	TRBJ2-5	CASSFYTETQYF	TGTGCCAGCAGCTTTTATACGGAGACCCAGTACTTC
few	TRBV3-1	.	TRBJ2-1	CASSQDWSAENEQFF	TGTGCCAGCAGCCAAGACTGGTCGGCGGAGAATGAGCAGTTCTTC
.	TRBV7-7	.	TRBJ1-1	CASSLFLNTEAFF	TGTGCTAGCAGCTTATTCCTGAACACTGAAGCTTTCTTT
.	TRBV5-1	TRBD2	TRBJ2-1	CASSYPGTSGHNEQFF	TGCGCCAGCAGCTACCCCGGGACTAGCGGGCACAATGAGCAGTTCTTC
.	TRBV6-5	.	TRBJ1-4	CASSYSQGAVWEKLFF	TGTGCCAGCAGTTACTCGCAGGGAGCGGTATGGGAAAAACTGTTTTTT
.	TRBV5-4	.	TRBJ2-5	CASSLYGYQGTQYF	TGTGCCAGCAGCTTGTATGGGTACCAAGGGACCCAGTACTTC
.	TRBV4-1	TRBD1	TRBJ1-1	CASSQGTGAEAFF	TGCGCCAGCAGCCAGGGGACAGGGGCTGAAGCTTTCTTT
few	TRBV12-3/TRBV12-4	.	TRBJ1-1	CASSLPGAANTEAFF	TGTGCCAGCAGTTTACCGGGGGCGGCGAACACTGAAGCTTTCTTT
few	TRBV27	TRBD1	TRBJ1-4	CASSFSPTGGNEKLFF	TGTGCCAGCAGTTTTAGCCCGACAGGGGGCAATGAAAAACTGTTTTTT
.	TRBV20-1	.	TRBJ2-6	CSARSGTGANVLTF	TGCAGTGCTAGGTCAGGGACTGGGGCCAACGTCCTGACTTTC
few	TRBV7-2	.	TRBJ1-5	CASSFPGAGNQPQHF	TGTGCCAGCAGCTTCCCAGGGGCCGGCAATCAGCCCCAGCATTTT
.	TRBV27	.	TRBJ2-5	CASSQALSGGTQYF	TGTGCCAGCAGTCAGGCCCTCTCGGGCGGGACCCAGTACTTC
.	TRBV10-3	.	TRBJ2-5	CAIGPRTPTSGTQYF	TGTGCCATCGGTCCGAGGACACCAACCTCAGGGACCCAGTACTTC
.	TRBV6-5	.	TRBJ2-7	CASSSIYRAYEQYF	TGTGCCAGCAGCTCGATCTACCGCGCCTACGAGCAGTACTTC
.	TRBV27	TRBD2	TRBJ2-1	CASLRLAGLGDEQFF	TGTGCCAGTCTTCGACTAGCGGGCCTCGGGGATGAGCAGTTCTTC
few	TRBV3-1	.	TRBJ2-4	CASSSTRDLKNIQYF	TGTGCCAGCAGCTCTACACGGGACTTAAAAAACATTCAGTACTTC
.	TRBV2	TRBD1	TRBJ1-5	CASSAGQINQPQHF	TGTGCCAGCAGTGCGGGACAGATCAATCAGCCCCAGCATTTT
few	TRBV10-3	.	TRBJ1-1	CAISESIFSGKNTEAFF	TGTGCCATCAGTGAGTCGATTTTTTCGGGGAAAAACACTGAAGCTTTCTTT
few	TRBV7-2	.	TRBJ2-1	CASSLRSFSYNEQFF	TGTGCCAGCAGCTTGCGGAGCTTCTCCTACAATGAGCAGTTCTTC
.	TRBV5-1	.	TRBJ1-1	CASTSQGNTEAFF	TGCGCCAGCACCTCCCAGGGGAACACTGAAGCTTTCTTT
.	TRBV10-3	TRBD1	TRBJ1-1	CAISERGQSEAFF	TGTGCCATCAGTGAGAGGGGACAGTCTGAAGCTTTCTTT
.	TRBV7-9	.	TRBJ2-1	CASRNGPGNEQFF	TGTGCCAGCAGAAACGGGCCAGGCAATGAGCAGTTCTTC
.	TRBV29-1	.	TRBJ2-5	CSVERPDGGQYF	TGCAGCGTTGAACGGCCCGACGGCGGGCAGTACTTC
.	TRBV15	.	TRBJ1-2	CATSRDPIWRSYGYTF	TGTGCCACCAGCAGAGATCCCATTTGGCGCTCCTATGGCTACACCTTC
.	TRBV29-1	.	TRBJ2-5	CSVGSAQETQYF	TGCAGCGTTGGGTCAGCCCAAGAGACCCAGTACTTC
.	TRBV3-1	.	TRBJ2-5	CASSLAGASEQYF	TGTGCCAGCAGCCTGGCGGGGGCCTCTGAGCAGTACTTC
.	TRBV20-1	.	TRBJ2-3	CSARLTVSTDTQYF	TGCAGTGCTAGGTTGACAGTCAGCACAGATACGCAGTATTTT